The present entry profiles one TCR beta chain with its context. This clonotype was observed a few times. Its antigen has not been determined. Per-base quality was not reported, and no clone a single base away is much larger than it. This sample is part of a study of naive and memory T cell subsets (dated by TCRdb to about 2017). Background for the entire study: The figure summarizing the skin biopsy and whole blood samples listed around 10 blood donors, 7 tuberculin skin test biopsies and 3 saline control biopsies. PCR2 was typically run as a SYBR Green qPCR and stopped at a set threshold, although low-input samples could use end-point PCR of around 6 cycles instead. Results the study describes overall, beyond this receptor: The potential sensitivity of the RNA-based method to TCR transcript changes with T cell activation and differentiation was acknowledged.

A robust, sensitive protocol for the amplification, sequencing and analysis of TCRs was described in the study, in which 3' ligation of a UMI-containing oligonucleotide to TCR cDNA was used. Whole blood analysis involved drawing roughly 2.5 ml of peripheral blood from adult healthy volunteers into Tempus tubes and then extracting RNA following the manufacturer's instructions. Total RNA was used without cell sorting and was treated with RQ1 DNase before reverse transcription, with a target input of about 1 to 1,100 ng. Skin biopsy and whole blood libraries were made to test pipeline robustness in samples where T cells form a minority population. Library prep was done by 5' RACE. The ligated cDNA was amplified in four rounds of PCR with nested alpha and beta constant region primers together with the SP2 primer. TCR RNA was reverse transcribed with SuperScript IV using alpha and beta constant region primers for the blood and skin samples. Using T4 RNA ligase 1, an oligonucleotide carrying both the Illumina SP2 primer and a UMI was ligated onto the 3' end of the cDNA. To prevent hairpin formation, the 12-nucleotide UMI was made up of two random hexamers with an eight-base spacer between them. From the second PCR onward, TCR alpha and beta chain libraries were processed separately and dual indexed for multiplexing. After pooling, the indexed libraries were analyzed by capillary electrophoresis and sequenced on either an Illumina MiSeq or NextSeq. To boost base diversity and improve cluster recognition, PhiX DNA at about 4.5-8% was spiked into the libraries. Per the source publication's procedure: Demultiplexor extracted UMIs from read 2, combined them with read 1 TCR sequence, and split reads by sample indices. V and J genes and V-J junctions were identified by Decombinator, and each TCR was assigned a five-part identifier that included V and J deletions. UMIs were used by Collapsinator to correct sequencing errors and PCR amplification heterogeneity, so that a UMI-based abundance was obtained for each TCR. CDR3Translator turned identifiers into nucleotide sequence, translated the nucleotide sequence into amino acids, and pulled out CDR3 regions based on terminal motifs. Error-corrected alpha and beta TCR counts from blood and skin were compared after normalization to input RNA amount. TCRdb passed the public sequencing reads through fastp at Q25 and MiXCR, retaining productive beta sequences. Merged by CDR3 protein, the rows form single entries marked with the most common genes and DNA. The V and J calls, along with clone size, are taken from TCRdb and not from the paper's own processing. This sample lists 50,000 or so distinct CDR3 sequences; more than 7% were detected once. The ten largest clonotypes hold 8.5% to 10% of the sample.

The receptor was derived from a male donor in good health.

This receptor has the CDR3 CASRRHRTEAFF. In nucleotides, the sequence is TGTGCCAGCAGGAGACATCGCACTGAAGCTTTCTTT. Here the chain combines TRBV6-1 and TRBJ1-1; the D gene cannot be resolved reliably. Deletion took 6 bases off V and 4 bases off J, with a span of 9 bases between the germline ends. Including the terminal cysteine and phenylalanine, the CDR3 comprises 12 residues. The read is trimmed to its CDR3 DNA, 36 bases read in frame from base 1. Via the germline V gene, CDR1 is MNHNS and CDR2 SASEGT.